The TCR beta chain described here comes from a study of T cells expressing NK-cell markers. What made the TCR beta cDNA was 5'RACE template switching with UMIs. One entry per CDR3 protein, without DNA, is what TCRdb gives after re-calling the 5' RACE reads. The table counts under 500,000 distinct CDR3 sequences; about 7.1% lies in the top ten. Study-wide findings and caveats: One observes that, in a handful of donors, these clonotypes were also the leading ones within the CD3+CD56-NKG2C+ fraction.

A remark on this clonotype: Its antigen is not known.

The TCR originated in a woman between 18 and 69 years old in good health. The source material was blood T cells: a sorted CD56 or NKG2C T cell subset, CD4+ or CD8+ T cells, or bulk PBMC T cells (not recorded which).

Here the CDR3 reads CASSFQAEETQYF. The chain is built from TRBV5-1 and TRBJ2-5. The CDR3 has 13 amino acids. Germline lookup yields CDR1 SGHRS and CDR2 YFSETQ.